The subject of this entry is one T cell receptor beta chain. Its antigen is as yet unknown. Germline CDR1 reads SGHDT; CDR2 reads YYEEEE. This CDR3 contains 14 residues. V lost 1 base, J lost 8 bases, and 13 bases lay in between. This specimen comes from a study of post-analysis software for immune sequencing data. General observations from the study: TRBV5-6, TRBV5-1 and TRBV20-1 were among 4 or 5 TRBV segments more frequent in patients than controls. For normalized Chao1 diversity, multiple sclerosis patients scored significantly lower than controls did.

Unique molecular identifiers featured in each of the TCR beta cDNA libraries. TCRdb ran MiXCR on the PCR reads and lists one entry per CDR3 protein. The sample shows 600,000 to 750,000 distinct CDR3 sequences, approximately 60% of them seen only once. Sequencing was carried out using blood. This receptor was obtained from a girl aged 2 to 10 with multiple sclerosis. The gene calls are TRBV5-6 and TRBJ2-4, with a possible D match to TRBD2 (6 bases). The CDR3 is CASSLPRESDIQYF. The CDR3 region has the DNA TGTGCCAGCAGCTTGCCACGGGAGTCGGACATTCAGTACTTC.